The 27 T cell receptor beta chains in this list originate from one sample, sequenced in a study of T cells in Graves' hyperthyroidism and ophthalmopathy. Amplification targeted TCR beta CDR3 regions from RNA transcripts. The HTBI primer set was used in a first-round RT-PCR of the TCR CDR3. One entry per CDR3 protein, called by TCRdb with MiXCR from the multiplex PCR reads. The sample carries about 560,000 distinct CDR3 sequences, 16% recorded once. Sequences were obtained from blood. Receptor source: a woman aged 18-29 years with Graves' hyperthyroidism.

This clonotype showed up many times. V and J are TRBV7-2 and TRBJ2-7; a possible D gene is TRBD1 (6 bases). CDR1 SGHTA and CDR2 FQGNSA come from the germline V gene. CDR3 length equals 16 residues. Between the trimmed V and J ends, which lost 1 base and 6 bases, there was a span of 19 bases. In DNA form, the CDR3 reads TGTGCCAGCAGCTTAGTCCCGGACAGCTTACCTAGCGAGCAGTACTTC. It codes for CASSLVPDSLPSEQYF. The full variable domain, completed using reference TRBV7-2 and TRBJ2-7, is GAGVSQSPSNKVTEKGKDVELRCDPISGHTALYWYRQSLGQGLEFLIYFQGNSAPDKSGLPSDRFSAERTGGSVSTLTIQRTQQEDSAVYLCASSLVPDSLPSEQYFGPGTRLTVT.

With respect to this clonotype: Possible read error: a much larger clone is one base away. The CDR3 protein is CSARDERVGHRYTF. CDR3 nucleotides: TGCAGTGCTAGAGATGAAAGGGTGGGCCATCGCTACACCTTC. This chain links TRBV20-1 with TRBJ1-2; D not resolved. The CDR3 is made up of 14 amino acids. CDR1 DFQATT and CDR2 SNEGSKA come from the germline V gene (reference sequence). Between the trimmed V and J ends, which lost 0 bases and 9 bases, there was a span of 17 bases.

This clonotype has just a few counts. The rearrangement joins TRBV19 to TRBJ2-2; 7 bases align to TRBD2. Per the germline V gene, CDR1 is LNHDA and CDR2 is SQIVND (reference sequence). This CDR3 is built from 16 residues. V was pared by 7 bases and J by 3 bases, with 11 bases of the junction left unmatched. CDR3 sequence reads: CASMPSERGYTGELFF. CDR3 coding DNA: TGTGCCAGTATGCCCTCTGAGCGGGGCTACACCGGGGAGCTGTTTTTT.

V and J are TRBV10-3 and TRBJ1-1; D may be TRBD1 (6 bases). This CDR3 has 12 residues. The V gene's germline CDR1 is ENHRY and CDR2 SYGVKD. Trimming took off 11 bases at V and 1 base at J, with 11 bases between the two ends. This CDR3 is CAVRQENTEAFF. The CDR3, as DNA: TGTGCCGTAAGACAGGAGAACACTGAAGCTTTCTTT.

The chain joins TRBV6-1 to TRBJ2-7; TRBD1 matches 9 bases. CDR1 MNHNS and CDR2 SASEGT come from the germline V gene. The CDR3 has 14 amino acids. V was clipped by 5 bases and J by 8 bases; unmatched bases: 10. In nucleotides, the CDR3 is TGTGCCAGCAGTCCACTGGACAGGGGAGGCAAGCAGTACTTC. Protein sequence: CASSPLDRGGKQYF.

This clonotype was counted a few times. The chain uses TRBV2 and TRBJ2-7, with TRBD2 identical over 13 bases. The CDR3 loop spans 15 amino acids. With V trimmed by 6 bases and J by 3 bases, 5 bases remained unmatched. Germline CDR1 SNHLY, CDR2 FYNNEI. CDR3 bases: TGTGCCAGCAGGGGGACTAGCGGGATGTTCTACGAGCAGTACTTC. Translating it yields CASRGTSGMFYEQYF.

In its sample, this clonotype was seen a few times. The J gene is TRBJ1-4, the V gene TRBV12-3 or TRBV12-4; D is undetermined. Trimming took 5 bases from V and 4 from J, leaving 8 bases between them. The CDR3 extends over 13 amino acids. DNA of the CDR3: TGTGCCAGCAGTCGACTTAATAATGAAAAACTGTTTTTT. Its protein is CASSRLNNEKLFF.

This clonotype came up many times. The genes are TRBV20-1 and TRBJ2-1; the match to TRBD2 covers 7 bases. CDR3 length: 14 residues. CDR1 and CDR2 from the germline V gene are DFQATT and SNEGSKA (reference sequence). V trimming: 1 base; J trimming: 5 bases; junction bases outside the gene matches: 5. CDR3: CSARARLANNEQFF. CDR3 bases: TGCAGTGCTAGAGCCCGACTAGCCAACAATGAGCAGTTCTTC.

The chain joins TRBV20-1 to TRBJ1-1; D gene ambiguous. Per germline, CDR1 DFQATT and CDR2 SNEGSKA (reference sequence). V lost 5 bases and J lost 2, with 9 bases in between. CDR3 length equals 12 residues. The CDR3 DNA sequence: TGCAGTGCTCTGCGGGGTAACACTGAAGCTTTCTTT. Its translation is CSALRGNTEAFF.

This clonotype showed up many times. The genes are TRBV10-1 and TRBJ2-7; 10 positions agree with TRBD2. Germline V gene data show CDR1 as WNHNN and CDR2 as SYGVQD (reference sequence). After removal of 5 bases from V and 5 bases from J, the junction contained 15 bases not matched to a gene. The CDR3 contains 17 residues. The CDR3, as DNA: TGCGCCAGCAGTCCTGAGGGCAGCGGGAGGGCCATAGACGAGCAGTACTTC. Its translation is CASSPEGSGRAIDEQYF.

The CDR3, as DNA: TGTGCCAGCAGCCAAGAACCCACAGATACGCAGTATTTT. Translation: CASSQEPTDTQYF. The chain couples TRBV4-2 to TRBJ2-3; no clear D. The CDR3 has 13 residues. Germline-derived CDR1 and CDR2 are LGHNA and YNFKEQ. V dropped 0 bases and J dropped 2 bases, with 3 bases sitting between them.

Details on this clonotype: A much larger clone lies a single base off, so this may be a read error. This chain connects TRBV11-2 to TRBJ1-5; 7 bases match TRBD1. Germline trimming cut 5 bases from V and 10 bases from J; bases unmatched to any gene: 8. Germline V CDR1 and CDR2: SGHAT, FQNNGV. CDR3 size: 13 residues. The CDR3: CASSKTGLHPQHF. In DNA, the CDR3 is TGTGCCAGCAGCAAGACAGGGTTACATCCCCAGCATTTT.

The CDR3 reads CASRLGHSEYEQYF. The CDR3 DNA reads as TGCGCCAGCAGGCTAGGGCATTCGGAGTACGAGCAGTACTTC. The J gene is TRBJ2-7, the V gene TRBV5-1; no definite D call. V was cut by 5 bases and J by 4 bases, with 16 bases left in between. The CDR3 totals 14 residues. Germline-derived CDR1 and CDR2 are SGHRS and YFSETQ.

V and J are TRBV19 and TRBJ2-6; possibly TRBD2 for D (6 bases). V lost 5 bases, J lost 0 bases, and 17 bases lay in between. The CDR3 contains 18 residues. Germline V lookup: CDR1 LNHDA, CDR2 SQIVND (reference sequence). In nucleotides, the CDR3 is TGTGCCAGTAGTCCGCGGGGAAGGGTTGTCTCTGGGGCCAACGTCCTGACTTTC. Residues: CASSPRGRVVSGANVLTF. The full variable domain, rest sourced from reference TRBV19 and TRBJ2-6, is DGGITQSPKYLFRKEGQNVTLSCEQNLNHDAMYWYRQDPGQGLRLIYYSQIVNDFQKGDIAEGYSVSREKKESFPLTVTSAQKNPTAFYLCASSPRGRVVSGANVLTFGAGSRLTVL.

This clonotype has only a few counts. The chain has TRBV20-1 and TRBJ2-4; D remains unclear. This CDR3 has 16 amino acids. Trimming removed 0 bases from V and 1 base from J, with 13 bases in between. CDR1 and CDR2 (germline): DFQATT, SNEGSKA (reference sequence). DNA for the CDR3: TGCAGTGCTAGAGATCTACCACAAAGGGCCAAAAACATTCAGTACTTC. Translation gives CSARDLPQRAKNIQYF.

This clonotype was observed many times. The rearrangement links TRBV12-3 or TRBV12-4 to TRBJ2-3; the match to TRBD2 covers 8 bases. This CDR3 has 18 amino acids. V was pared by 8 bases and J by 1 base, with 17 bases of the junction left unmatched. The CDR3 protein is CASLGGNGLAVGTDTQYF. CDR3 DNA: TGTGCCAGCCTAGGGGGGAACGGACTAGCCGTTGGCACAGATACGCAGTATTTT.

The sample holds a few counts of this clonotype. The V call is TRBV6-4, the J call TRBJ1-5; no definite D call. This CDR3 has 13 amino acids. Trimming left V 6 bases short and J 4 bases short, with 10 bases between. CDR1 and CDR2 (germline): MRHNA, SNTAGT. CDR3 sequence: CASSAGENQPQHF. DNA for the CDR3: TGTGCCAGCAGCGCAGGTGAAAATCAGCCCCAGCATTTT.

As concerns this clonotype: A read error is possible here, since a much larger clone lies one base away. CDR3 loop: CASSFIKGPQYNEQFF. DNA for the CDR3: TGTGCCAGCAGCTTTATTAAGGGTCCCCAATACAATGAGCAGTTCTTC. This chain connects TRBV11-2 to TRBJ2-1; D uncertain. The CDR3 spans 16 residues. Trimming stripped 3 bases from V and 4 bases from J, with 16 bases between. Per germline, CDR1 SGHAT and CDR2 FQNNGV. The full variable domain, rest sourced from reference TRBV11-2 and TRBJ2-1, is EAGVAQSPRYKIIEKRQSVAFWCNPISGHATLYWYQQILGQGPKLLIQFQNNGVVDDSQLPKDRFSAERLKGVDSTLKIQPAKLEDSAVYLCASSFIKGPQYNEQFFGPGTRLTVL.

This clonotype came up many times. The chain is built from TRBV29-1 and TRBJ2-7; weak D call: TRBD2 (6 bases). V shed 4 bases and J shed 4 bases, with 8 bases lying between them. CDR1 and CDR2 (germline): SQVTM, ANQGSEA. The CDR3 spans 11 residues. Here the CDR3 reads CSVGGVYEQYF. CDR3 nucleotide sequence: TGCAGCGTTGGCGGGGTTTACGAGCAGTACTTC.

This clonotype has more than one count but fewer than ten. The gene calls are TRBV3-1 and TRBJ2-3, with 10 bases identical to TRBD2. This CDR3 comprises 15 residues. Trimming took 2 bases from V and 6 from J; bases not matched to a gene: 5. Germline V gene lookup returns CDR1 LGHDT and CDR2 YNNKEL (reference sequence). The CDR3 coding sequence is TGTGCCAGCAGCCAAAGAGCGGGAGGGCCGGATACGCAGTATTTT. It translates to CASSQRAGGPDTQYF.

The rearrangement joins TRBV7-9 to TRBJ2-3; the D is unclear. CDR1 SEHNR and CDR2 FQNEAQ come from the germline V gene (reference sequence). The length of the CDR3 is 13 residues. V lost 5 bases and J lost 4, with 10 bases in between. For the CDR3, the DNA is TGTGCCAGCAGCCGAGATGGAGCAGATACGCAGTATTTT. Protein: CASSRDGADTQYF.

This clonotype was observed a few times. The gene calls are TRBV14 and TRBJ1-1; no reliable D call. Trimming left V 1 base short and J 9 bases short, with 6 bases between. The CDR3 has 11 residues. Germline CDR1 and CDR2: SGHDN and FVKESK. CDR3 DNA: TGTGCCAGCAGCCAAGGTGGACAAGCTTTCTTT. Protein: CASSQGGQAFF.

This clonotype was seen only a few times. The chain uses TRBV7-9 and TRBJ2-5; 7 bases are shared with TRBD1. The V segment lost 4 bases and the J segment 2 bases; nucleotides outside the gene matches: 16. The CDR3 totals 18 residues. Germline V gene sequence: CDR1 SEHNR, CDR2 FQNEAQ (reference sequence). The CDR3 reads CASSSDPKTGLSQETQYF. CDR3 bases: TGTGCCAGCAGCTCTGATCCGAAGACAGGGTTGAGTCAAGAGACCCAGTACTTC.

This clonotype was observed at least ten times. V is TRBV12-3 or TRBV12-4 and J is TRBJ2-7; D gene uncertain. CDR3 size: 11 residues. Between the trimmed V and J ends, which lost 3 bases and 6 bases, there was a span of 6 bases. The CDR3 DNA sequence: TGTGCCAGCAGTTTTAATGGCGAGCAGTACTTC. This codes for CASSFNGEQYF.

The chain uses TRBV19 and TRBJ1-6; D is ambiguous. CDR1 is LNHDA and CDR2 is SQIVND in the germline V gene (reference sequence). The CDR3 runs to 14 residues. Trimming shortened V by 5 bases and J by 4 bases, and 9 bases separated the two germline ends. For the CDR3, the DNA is TGTGCCAGTAGTGGATCAGAATATAATTCACCCCTCCACTTT. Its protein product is CASSGSEYNSPLHF.

The CDR3 here is CASSLAGTGFGYTF. In DNA form, the CDR3 reads TGTGCCAGCAGCTTGGCAGGGACAGGGTTTGGCTACACCTTC. The gene calls are TRBV5-4 and TRBJ1-2; TRBD1 agrees at 9 bases. The J segment lost 7 bases and the V segment lost 0 bases, leaving 4 bases of the junction unmatched. CDR1 SGHNT and CDR2 YYREEE come from the germline V gene (reference sequence). CDR3 length: 14 residues.

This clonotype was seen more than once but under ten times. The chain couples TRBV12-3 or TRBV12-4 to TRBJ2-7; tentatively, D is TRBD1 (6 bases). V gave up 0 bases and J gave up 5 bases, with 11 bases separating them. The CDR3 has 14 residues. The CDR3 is CASSLAGTLDEQYF. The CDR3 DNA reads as TGTGCCAGCAGTTTAGCCGGGACACTCGACGAGCAGTACTTC.